This passage covers 21 T cell receptor beta chains from one sample sequenced in a study of T cell responses to AZD1222 COVID-19 vaccine. Libraries were prepared by immunoSEQ multiplex PCR; TCRdb keeps only in-frame clonotypes and omits some of them. The data show around 80,000 clones, nearly 90% seen once. Source: peripheral blood, taken 28 days after the second AZD1222 dose. The receptors come from an adult who received the AZD1222 COVID-19 vaccine.

This chain connects TRBV13 to TRBJ2-1; 8 positions agree with TRBD2. V shed 6 bases and J 3 bases; nucleotides not matched to a gene: 10. CDR3 size: 16 residues. Germline values: CDR1 PRHDT, CDR2 FYEKMQ (reference sequence). The CDR3 spells CASRKRVAGYYNEQFF. The CDR3, as DNA: TGTGCCAGCAGGAAGCGAGTAGCGGGGTACTACAATGAGCAGTTCTTC.

The J gene is TRBJ1-2, the V gene TRBV4-1; D unclear. In germline, CDR1 is MGHRA, CDR2 YSYEKL. Trimming took 2 bases from V and 1 from J, leaving 8 bases between them. The CDR3 is made up of 14 amino acids. The CDR3 nucleotides are TGCGCCAGCAGCCAACAACTGGGTAACTATGGCTACACCTTC. Translated, it gives CASSQQLGNYGYTF.

The chain has TRBV5-6 and TRBJ1-1; no firm D call. Trimming stripped 2 bases from V and 1 base from J, with 6 bases between. The CDR3 has 13 amino acids. Germline CDR1 SGHDT, CDR2 YYEEEE. The CDR3 protein is CASSFPGNTEAFF. DNA for the CDR3: TGTGCCAGCAGCTTCCCGGGGAACACTGAAGCTTTCTTT.

The CDR3 is CAISEGNQPQHF. The CDR3, as DNA: TGTGCCATCAGTGAAGGCAATCAGCCCCAGCATTTT. This chain links TRBV10-3 with TRBJ1-5; D is uncertain. The CDR3 length is 12 residues. Per the germline V gene, CDR1 is ENHRY and CDR2 is SYGVKD. V lost 3 bases and J 2 bases, leaving 2 bases between the germline ends.

The gene calls are TRBV5-1 and TRBJ1-1; tentative D call: TRBD1 (6 bases). V lost 4 bases and J 0 bases, leaving 13 bases between the germline ends. Germline-derived CDR1 and CDR2 are SGHRS and YFSETQ. The length of the CDR3 is 15 residues. The CDR3: CASSRRTDMNTEAFF. The CDR3 DNA reads TGCGCCAGCAGCCGTCGGACAGACATGAACACTGAAGCTTTCTTT.

This clone was picked up a small number of times. CDR3 sequence: CSASSGSSYEQYF. For the CDR3, the DNA is TGCAGTGCCAGTAGCGGGAGCTCCTACGAGCAGTACTTC. The chain combines TRBV20-1 with TRBJ2-7; 9 bases align to TRBD2. The CDR3 covers 13 residues. V lost 6 bases, J lost 0 bases, and 3 bases stayed unmatched. Germline V gene data show CDR1 as DFQATT and CDR2 as SNEGSKA (reference sequence).

This chain links TRBV4-1 with TRBJ2-7, with TRBD1 identical over 9 bases. Germline loops: CDR1 MGHRA, CDR2 YSYEKL. V lost 1 base and J lost 4; bases outside the gene matches: 5. This CDR3 has 15 amino acids. The CDR3 loop reads CASSQVGTGIYEQYF. CDR3 sequence (DNA): TGCGCCAGCAGCCAAGTCGGGACAGGGATTTACGAGCAGTACTTC.

In this sample, this clone turned up once. The chain links TRBV6-5 to TRBJ1-4, with TRBD1 as a possible D gene (6 bases). From germline, CDR1 is MNHEY and CDR2 SVGAGI. V was trimmed by 4 bases and J by 8 bases, leaving 14 bases between them. The CDR3 totals 14 residues. The CDR3 reads CASSLGHGGEKLFF. In DNA form, the CDR3 reads TGTGCCAGCAGTTTGGGACACGGGGGGGAAAAACTGTTTTTT.

The rearrangement joins TRBV13 to TRBJ1-3, with D perhaps matching TRBD1 (5 bases). Germline V gene data show CDR1 as PRHDT and CDR2 as FYEKMQ (reference sequence). This CDR3 is built from 14 residues. V lost 7 bases and J 4 bases, leaving 14 bases between the germline ends. The CDR3 protein is CASNGAGRGNTIYF. The DNA of the CDR3 is TGTGCCAGCAACGGGGCAGGGAGGGGAAACACCATATATTTT.

The rearrangement joins TRBV30 to TRBJ1-3, with no clear D. The length of the CDR3 is 13 residues. Germline CDR1 GTSNPN, CDR2 SVGIG (reference sequence). With 0 bases removed from V and 4 bases from J, the gap between germline ends came to 7 bases. The DNA for the CDR3 is TGTGCCTGGAGTGTTAAGGCAGGAAACACCATATATTTT. Translated: CAWSVKAGNTIYF.

This clone was seen a handful of times. The chain links TRBV13 to TRBJ1-2, with 9 bases identical to TRBD1. This CDR3 comprises 17 residues. Germline V gene sequence: CDR1 PRHDT, CDR2 FYEKMQ (reference sequence). J gave up 4 bases and V 0 bases, and 9 bases lay outside the gene matches. Here the CDR3 reads CASSLGTGGPGGYGYTF. The CDR3 DNA is TGTGCCAGCAGCTTAGGAACAGGGGGCCCCGGCGGCTATGGCTACACCTTC. Complete variable domain (other parts from reference TRBV13 and TRBJ1-2): AAGVIQSPRHLIKEKRETATLKCYPIPRHDTVYWYQQGPGQDPQFLISFYEKMQSDKGSIPDRFSAQQFSDYHSELNMSSLELGDSALYFCASSLGTGGPGGYGYTFGSGTRLTVV.

This chain links TRBV11-2 with TRBJ1-1, with 8 bases aligning to TRBD1. This CDR3 has 14 residues. The trim removed 3 bases at V and 3 bases at J, leaving 3 bases unmatched. Germline V gene data show CDR1 as SGHAT and CDR2 as FQNNGV. The CDR3 coding sequence is TGTGCCAGCAGCTTCTCAGGGGGCGACACTGAAGCTTTCTTT. It codes for CASSFSGGDTEAFF.

This sequence joins TRBV7-9 and TRBJ1-2, with D unresolved. Trimming removed 8 bases from V and 0 bases from J, with 13 bases in between. Germline V CDR1 and CDR2: SEHNR, FQNEAQ (reference sequence). CDR3 length: 14 residues. The CDR3 protein is CASGPASSNYGYTF. CDR3 nucleotide sequence: TGTGCCAGCGGCCCCGCTAGTTCTAACTATGGCTACACCTTC.

This chain connects TRBV18 to TRBJ1-3; D might be TRBD1 (5 bases). The CDR3 is 16 amino acids. The germline V gene has CDR1 KGHSH and CDR2 LQKENI. V lost 3 bases to trimming and J lost 0 bases, with 12 bases between them. This chain's CDR3 is CASSPAGASSGNTIYF. In nucleotides, the CDR3 is TGTGCCAGCTCACCGGCCGGGGCAAGCTCTGGAAACACCATATATTTT.

The chain links TRBV7-9 to TRBJ1-4; a possible D gene is TRBD1 (6 bases). V lost 4 bases and J 4 bases, leaving 10 bases between the germline ends. The CDR3 spans 14 residues. CDR1 and CDR2 (germline): SEHNR, FQNEAQ (reference sequence). The CDR3 here is CASSWQGLNEKLFF. The CDR3 DNA sequence: TGTGCCAGCAGCTGGCAGGGGCTTAATGAAAAACTGTTTTTT.

The V gene is TRBV5-6, the J gene TRBJ2-3, with TRBD2 as a possible D gene (5 bases). Germline V CDR1 and CDR2: SGHDT, YYEEEE. The CDR3 extends over 14 amino acids. V was trimmed by 0 bases and J by 4 bases, leaving 9 bases between them. The CDR3 here is CASSLEGVADTQYF. CDR3 sequence (DNA): TGTGCCAGCAGCTTGGAGGGAGTAGCAGATACGCAGTATTTT.

The J gene is TRBJ1-5, the V gene TRBV28, with TRBD1 matching 9 bases. The germline V gene encodes CDR1 MDHEN and CDR2 SYDVKM. The CDR3 length is 20 residues. V was pared by 5 bases and J by 2 bases, with 19 bases of the junction left unmatched. The CDR3 region is CASSTRRDTGGVEGNQPQHF. In nucleotides, the CDR3 is TGTGCCAGCAGTACACGCCGGGATACAGGGGGCGTCGAAGGCAATCAGCCCCAGCATTTT.

V gene TRBV5-1 combines with J gene TRBJ1-1, with D perhaps matching TRBD1 (5 bases). CDR1 is SGHRS, CDR2 YFSETQ, per germline. V dropped 5 bases and J dropped 4 bases, with 15 bases sitting between them. The CDR3 is 14 amino acids. DNA of the CDR3: TGCGCCAGCAGAACGGGGACGTTTTCCACTGAAGCTTTCTTT. It encodes CASRTGTFSTEAFF.

Notes on this clone: The identical CDR3 is also encoded by other nucleotide sequences in the sample. The chain is built from TRBV6-5 and TRBJ1-5; TRBD1 matches 7 bases. Trimming cost V 6 bases and J 0 bases; bases outside gene matches: 2. The germline V gene has CDR1 MNHEY and CDR2 SVGAGI. The CDR3 consists of 14 residues. In nucleotides, the CDR3 is TGTGCCAGCAGCCGGACAGGTAGCAATCAGCCCCAGCATTTT. Translated: CASSRTGSNQPQHF.

The chain recombines TRBV6-5 with TRBJ1-2, with TRBD1 as a possible D gene (5 bases). The CDR3 has 13 amino acids. The germline CDR1 and CDR2 sequences are MNHEY and SVGAGI. The V and J ends lost 4 bases and 8 bases respectively, with 14 bases between them. The CDR3, as DNA: TGTGCCAGCAGTTTTATGGCAGGGAGAGGCTACACCTTC. Amino acids: CASSFMAGRGYTF.

The chain couples TRBV7-9 to TRBJ1-2; TRBD1 matches 11 bases. The CDR3 consists of 15 residues. Losses at the gene ends were 5 bases for V and 8 bases for J; bases not matched to a gene: 10. CDR1 is SEHNR and CDR2 is FQNEAQ in the germline V gene (reference sequence). CDR3 nucleotide sequence: TGTGCCAGCAGCAAGGCGGGGACAGGGGGAGTGGGCTACACCTTC. Translating gives CASSKAGTGGVGYTF.